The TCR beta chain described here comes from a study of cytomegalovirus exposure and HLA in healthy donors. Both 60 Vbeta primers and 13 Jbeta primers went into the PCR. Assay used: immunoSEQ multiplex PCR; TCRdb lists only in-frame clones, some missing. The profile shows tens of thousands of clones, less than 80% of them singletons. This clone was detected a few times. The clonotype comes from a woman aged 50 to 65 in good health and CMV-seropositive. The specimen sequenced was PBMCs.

The CDR3 DNA sequence: TGTGCCAGCAGCTCCCAGGGCCAGGTGAACACTGAAGCTTTCTTT. This gives the protein CASSSQGQVNTEAFF. The chain couples TRBV7-2 to TRBJ1-1; weak D call: TRBD1 (5 bases). From germline, CDR1 is SGHTA and CDR2 FQGNSA. The CDR3 totals 15 residues. Trimming pared 4 bases from V and 0 bases from J, leaving 12 bases between.